The clone carrying this T cell receptor (beta chain) was seen repeatedly, ten times or more. Antigen unknown. The data were obtained in a study of T-cell reconstitution after alpha-beta-depleted transplantation in children. Overall study findings and caveats: About two months after transplant, alpha-beta T cells reportedly came from several hundred expanded graft clones. There were some patients whose high TCRbeta diversity at day 60 came from surviving recipient T cells and thymic progenitors. At the one-year point after transplant, T-cell counts and TCRbeta diversity were found to come mostly from T cells that had been newly produced.

Molecular barcoding with unique molecular identifiers was used for the TCRbeta library. From the PCR reads, TCRdb called clonotypes with MiXCR, one entry per CDR3 protein. The table lists some 180,000 distinct CDR3 sequences, roughly 7% of them singletons. The material was PBMCs, obtained before TCRalphabeta/CD19-depleted stem cell transplant. The receptor's source is a boy under 10 years old with acute lymphoblastic leukemia, due to receive a stem cell transplant.

CDR3 loop: CSAVQGEYTEAFF. Here the CDR3 DNA reads TGCAGCGCCGTACAGGGGGAGTACACTGAAGCTTTCTTT. V usage is TRBV29-1 and J usage is TRBJ1-1; the match to TRBD1 covers 8 bases. Trimming cost V 7 bases and J 3 bases; bases outside gene matches: 7. CDR3 size: 13 residues. Germline loops: CDR1 SQVTM, CDR2 ANQGSEA.